This is a list of T cell receptor beta chains from one sample in a study of molecular identifiers for immune sequencing clone quantification. From the PCR reads, TCRdb called clonotypes with MiXCR, one entry per CDR3 protein. Altogether 100,000 or so distinct CDR3 sequences are present, roughly a third being singletons, with the ten largest covering approximately 3.8%. The sample taken for sequencing was naive CD8+ T cells from blood, with Jurkat cell RNA spiked in. These receptors were taken from a human donor in good health. Some libraries in this study had Jurkat cell RNA spiked in. CDR3s include the opening cysteine and the closing phenylalanine or tryptophan. D genes are given only for firm matches. Clone size, where shown, is once, few, many, or a class for clones that have expanded.

TRBV27	TRBJ2-2	.	.	11	CASSTTGELYF	TGTGCCAGCAGTACTACCGGGGAGCTGTATTTT
TRBV4-1	TRBJ1-1	.	few	15	CASSQAKGIDTEAFF	TGCGCCAGCAGCCAAGCTAAGGGGATCGACACTGAAGCTTTCTTT
TRBV11-2	TRBJ2-1	.	.	13	CASTHSRGNEQFF	TGTGCCAGCACCCATTCCAGGGGAAATGAGCAGTTCTTC
TRBV6-2/TRBV6-3	TRBJ2-5	TRBD1	few	15	CASSDHWDSQETQYF	TGTGCCAGCAGTGACCATTGGGACAGCCAAGAGACCCAGTACTTC
TRBV4-3	TRBJ2-5	.	few	13	CASSQVGGETQYF	TGCGCCAGCAGCCAAGTTGGAGGAGAGACCCAGTACTTC
TRBV7-9	TRBJ2-5	TRBD2	.	13	CDSTRLAEETQYF	TGTGACAGCACCCGCCTAGCGGAAGAGACCCAGTACTTC
TRBV20-1	TRBJ2-2	.	few	13	CSDRTANTGELFF	TGCAGTGACCGGACAGCGAACACCGGGGAGCTGTTTTTT
TRBV20-1	TRBJ1-5	.	.	13	CSATGTLFQPQHF	TGCAGTGCTACCGGGACACTCTTTCAGCCCCAGCATTTT
TRBV19	TRBJ2-7	TRBD2	few	22	CATRGFGTGPTSGREGAYEQYF	TGTGCCACAAGGGGCTTCGGGACAGGACCGACTAGCGGGAGGGAAGGAGCCTACGAGCAGTACTTC
TRBV4-2	TRBJ2-2	.	few	12	CASSQASGELFF	TGTGCCAGCAGCCAAGCTAGCGGGGAGCTGTTTTTT
TRBV25-1	TRBJ2-5	.	few	15	CASSELLRAEETQYF	TGTGCCAGCAGTGAATTATTGCGGGCCGAAGAGACCCAGTACTTC
TRBV7-2	TRBJ2-1	TRBD1	.	16	CANSTTGKGPYNEQFF	TGTGCCAACAGCACGACAGGGAAGGGTCCCTACAATGAGCAGTTCTTC
TRBV19	TRBJ2-7	TRBD1	.	14	CASSAGQGGYEQYF	TGTGCCAGTAGTGCAGGACAGGGCGGATACGAGCAGTACTTC
TRBV2	TRBJ2-5	TRBD2	.	12	CASGGLAQTQYF	TGTGCCAGCGGGGGACTAGCGCAGACCCAGTACTTC
TRBV20-1	TRBJ2-7	.	.	13	CSARDGPGNEQYF	TGCAGTGCTAGAGACGGACCCGGCAACGAGCAGTACTTC
TRBV28	TRBJ2-5	TRBD1	.	18	CASSLPWPGTGIEATQYF	TGTGCCAGCAGTTTACCCTGGCCCGGGACAGGGATTGAAGCGACCCAGTACTTC
TRBV6-1	TRBJ2-1	TRBD2	few	16	CASSEAGTSGINEQFF	TGTGCCAGCAGTGAAGCCGGGACTAGCGGGATTAATGAGCAGTTCTTC
TRBV28	TRBJ2-7	TRBD2	many	18	CASRPDPPAGVRSYEQYF	TGTGCCAGCCGCCCAGATCCCCCCGCGGGAGTTCGGTCCTACGAGCAGTACTTC
TRBV10-3	TRBJ2-4	.	few	15	CAISEGPRAKNIQYF	TGTGCCATCAGTGAGGGGCCCAGGGCCAAAAACATTCAGTACTTC
TRBV5-1	TRBJ1-1	TRBD1	few	14	CASSLGTGRTEAFF	TGCGCCAGCAGCTTGGGGACAGGGAGGACTGAAGCTTTCTTT
TRBV9	TRBJ2-3	.	.	13	CASSAINTDTQYF	TGTGCCAGCAGCGCTATCAACACAGATACGCAGTATTTT
TRBV7-2	TRBJ2-7	.	.	16	CASSLPLHRESDEQYF	TGTGCCAGCAGCTTGCCCCTACATCGGGAGTCCGACGAGCAGTACTTC
TRBV27	TRBJ2-7	TRBD2	.	14	CASSFGLAEFEQYF	TGTGCCAGCAGTTTCGGACTAGCGGAATTTGAGCAGTACTTC
TRBV4-3	TRBJ2-1	.	.	15	CASSRAASSYNEQFF	TGCGCCAGCAGCCGAGCGGCCAGCTCCTACAATGAGCAGTTCTTC
TRBV6-2/TRBV6-3	TRBJ1-1	.	many	14	CASTAGTTNTEAFF	TGTGCCAGCACTGCCGGGACAACTAACACTGAAGCTTTCTTT